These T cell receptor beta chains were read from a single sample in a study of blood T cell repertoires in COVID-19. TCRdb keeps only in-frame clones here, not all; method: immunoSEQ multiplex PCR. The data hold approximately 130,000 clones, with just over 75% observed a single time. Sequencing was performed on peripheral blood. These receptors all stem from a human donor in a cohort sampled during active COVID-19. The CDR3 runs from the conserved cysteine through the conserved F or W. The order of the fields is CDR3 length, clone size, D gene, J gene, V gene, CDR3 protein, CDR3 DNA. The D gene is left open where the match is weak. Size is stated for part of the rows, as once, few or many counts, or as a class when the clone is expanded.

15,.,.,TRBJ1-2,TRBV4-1,CASSRLQGFGYGYTF,TGCGCCAGCAGCCGTCTACAGGGTTTTGGGTATGGCTACACCTTC
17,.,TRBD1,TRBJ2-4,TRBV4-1,CASSQVPRTGGRNIQYF,TGCGCCAGCAGCCAAGTTCCTAGGACAGGGGGCAGAAACATTCAGTACTTC
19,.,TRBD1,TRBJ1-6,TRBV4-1,CASSQESGTGEPLNSPLHF,TGCGCCAGCAGCCAGGAGTCCGGGACAGGGGAACCCTTAAATTCACCCCTCCACTTT
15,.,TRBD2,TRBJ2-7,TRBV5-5,CASSSSGGAGSEQYF,TGTGCCAGCAGTTCTAGCGGGGGGGCCGGTAGCGAGCAGTACTTC
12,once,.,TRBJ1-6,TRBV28,CASASQETPLHF,TGTGCCAGCGCATCCCAGGAAACACCCCTCCACTTT
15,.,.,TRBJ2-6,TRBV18,CASSPPGSGANVLTF,TGTGCCAGCTCACCACCTGGGAGTGGGGCCAACGTCCTGACTTTC
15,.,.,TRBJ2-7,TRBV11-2,CASSLVYGGITEQYF,TGTGCCAGCAGCTTAGTTTACGGCGGGATAACCGAGCAGTACTTC
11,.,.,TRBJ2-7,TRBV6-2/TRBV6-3,CASSLRRGQYF,TGTGCCAGCAGCCTAAGGAGGGGGCAGTACTTC
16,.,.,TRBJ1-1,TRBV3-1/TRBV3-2,CASRGGGFLPNTEAFF,TGTGCCAGCAGGGGTGGAGGGTTTTTGCCGAACACTGAAGCTTTCTTT
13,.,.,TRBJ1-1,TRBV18,CASSPGADTEAFF,TGTGCCAGCTCACCAGGGGCAGACACTGAAGCTTTCTTT
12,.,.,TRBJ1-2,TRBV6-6,CASSPGMDGYTF,TGTGCCAGCAGCCCAGGGATGGATGGCTACACCTTC
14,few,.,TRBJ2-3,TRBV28,CASSFRGANPREYF,TGTGCCAGCAGTTTCCGGGGGGCGAACCCTAGAGAGTATTTT
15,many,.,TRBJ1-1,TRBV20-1,CSASVREGTPSEAFF,TGCAGTGCTAGTGTCCGGGAGGGGACACCTAGTGAAGCTTTCTTT
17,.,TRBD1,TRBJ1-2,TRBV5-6,CASSLRGQGASNYGYTF,TGTGCCAGCAGCTTGCGAGGACAGGGGGCATCTAACTATGGCTACACCTTC
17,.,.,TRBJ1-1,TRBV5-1,CASSAGGRGDMNTEAFF,TGCGCCAGCAGCGCCGGCGGGCGGGGGGACATGAACACTGAAGCTTTCTTT
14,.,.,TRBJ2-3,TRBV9,CASSGGVNTDTQYF,TGTGCCAGCAGCGGGGGGGTCAACACAGATACGCAGTATTTT
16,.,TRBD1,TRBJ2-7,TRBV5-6,CASSLVTGTGSYEQYF,TGTGCCAGCAGCTTGGTAACCGGGACAGGGTCCTACGAGCAGTACTTC
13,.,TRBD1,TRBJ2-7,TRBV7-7,CASSPDRVGEQYF,TGTGCCAGCAGCCCTGACAGGGTCGGCGAGCAGTACTTC
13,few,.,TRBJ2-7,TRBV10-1,CATAGLAPYEQYF,TGCGCCACCGCCGGGCTAGCGCCCTACGAGCAGTACTTC
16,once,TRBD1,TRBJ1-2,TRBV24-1,CATSDSATGTGWGYTF,TGTGCCACCAGTGACTCCGCCACCGGGACAGGGTGGGGCTACACCTTC
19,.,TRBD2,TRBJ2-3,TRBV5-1,CASSPHRQTSGGTTDTQYF,TGCGCCAGCAGCCCACATAGGCAGACTAGCGGGGGTACCACAGATACGCAGTATTTT
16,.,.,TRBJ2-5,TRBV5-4,CASSLKSIWGRETQYF,TGTGCCAGCAGCTTGAAATCTATATGGGGGCGGGAGACCCAGTACTTC
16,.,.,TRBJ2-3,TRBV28,CASSSPSAGASDTQYF,TGTGCCAGCAGTTCCCCCTCGGCGGGGGCTTCAGATACGCAGTATTTT
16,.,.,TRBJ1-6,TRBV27,CASSLTGPGIHSPLHF,TGTGCCAGCAGTTTGACAGGTCCTGGGATACATTCACCCCTCCACTTT
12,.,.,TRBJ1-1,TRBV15,CASGLGNTEAFF,TGTGCCTCCGGGTTGGGGAACACTGAAGCTTTCTTT
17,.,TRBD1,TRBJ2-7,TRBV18,CASSPTVATGGFHEQYF,TGTGCCAGCTCACCAACGGTCGCGACAGGGGGCTTCCACGAGCAGTACTTC
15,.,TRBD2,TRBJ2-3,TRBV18,CASSPEGGGRATQYF,TGTGCCAGCTCACCAGAAGGCGGGGGTCGTGCTACGCAGTATTTT
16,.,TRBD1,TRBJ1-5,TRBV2,CASSGQGLLSNQPQHF,TGTGCCAGCAGCGGACAGGGCCTACTTAGCAATCAGCCCCAGCATTTT
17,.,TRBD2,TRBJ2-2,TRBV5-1,CASSFYSGGSNTGELFF,TGCGCCAGCAGCTTTTATAGCGGGGGCTCGAACACCGGGGAGCTGTTTTTT
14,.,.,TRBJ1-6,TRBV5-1,CASSFSGDNSPLHF,TGCGCCAGCAGCTTTTCAGGGGATAATTCACCCCTCCACTTT
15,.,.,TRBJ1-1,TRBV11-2,CASSFSPNRQPEAFF,TGTGCCAGCAGCTTTTCCCCCAATCGACAGCCTGAAGCTTTCTTT
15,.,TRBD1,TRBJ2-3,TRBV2,CASISDRAGADTQYF,TGTGCCAGCATTTCGGACAGGGCGGGTGCAGATACGCAGTATTTT
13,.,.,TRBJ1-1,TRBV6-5,CASNRAMNTEAFF,TGTGCCAGCAACAGGGCCATGAACACTGAAGCTTTCTTT
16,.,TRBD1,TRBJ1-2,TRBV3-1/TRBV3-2,CASSLGQGAPNYGYTF,TGTGCCAGCAGCCTGGGACAGGGGGCTCCTAACTATGGCTACACCTTC
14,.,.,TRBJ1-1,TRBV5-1,CASSLEPGNTEAFF,TGCGCCAGCAGCTTGGAGCCGGGGAACACTGAAGCTTTCTTT
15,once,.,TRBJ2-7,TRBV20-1,CSASDPSAGAYEQYF,TGCAGTGCTAGTGACCCCTCGGCAGGGGCCTACGAGCAGTACTTC
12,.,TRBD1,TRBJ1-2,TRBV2,CASTLQGGGYTF,TGTGCCAGCACCCTACAGGGGGGTGGCTACACCTTC
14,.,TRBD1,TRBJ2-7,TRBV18,CASFTGTGAYEQYF,TGTGCCAGCTTCACCGGGACAGGGGCCTACGAGCAGTACTTC
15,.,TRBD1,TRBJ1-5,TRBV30,CAWNRGQLSDQPQHF,TGTGCCTGGAATAGGGGACAGTTGTCCGATCAGCCCCAGCATTTT
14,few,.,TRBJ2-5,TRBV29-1,CSALRDKVRETQYF,TGCAGCGCCCTCAGGGACAAGGTCAGAGAGACCCAGTACTTC
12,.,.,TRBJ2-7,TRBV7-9,CATRGAAYEQYF,TGTGCCACCCGTGGGGCAGCCTACGAGCAGTACTTC
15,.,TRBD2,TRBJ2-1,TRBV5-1,CASSLERTSYNEQFF,TGCGCCAGCAGCTTAGAAAGGACTAGCTACAATGAGCAGTTCTTC
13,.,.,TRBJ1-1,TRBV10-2,CASSERRGAAAFF,TGCGCCAGCAGTGAGAGACGTGGGGCGGCGGCTTTCTTT
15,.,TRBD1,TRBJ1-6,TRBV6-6,CASSYTGTGGSPLHF,TGTGCCAGCAGTTATACCGGGACAGGGGGTTCACCCCTCCACTTT
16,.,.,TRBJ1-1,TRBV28,CASSFRGGRGNTEAFF,TGTGCCAGCAGTTTTAGGGGGGGGCGTGGGAACACTGAAGCTTTCTTT
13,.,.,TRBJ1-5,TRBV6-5,CAGRLAAGEPQHF,TGTGCCGGCCGGTTGGCGGCCGGCGAGCCCCAGCATTTT
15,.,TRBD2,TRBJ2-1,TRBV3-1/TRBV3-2,CASSPSGGVHNEQFF,TGTGCCAGCAGCCCATCGGGGGGGGTACACAATGAGCAGTTCTTC
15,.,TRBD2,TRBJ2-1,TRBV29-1,CSVRGTSGGYNEQFF,TGCAGCGTGAGGGGTACTAGCGGGGGTTACAATGAGCAGTTCTTC
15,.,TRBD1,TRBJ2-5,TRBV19,CASRAQDRGSGTQYF,TGTGCCAGTAGGGCGCAGGACAGGGGATCGGGGACCCAGTACTTC
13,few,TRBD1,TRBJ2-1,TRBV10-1,CASSTTGGYEQFF,TGCGCCAGCAGTACCACAGGGGGCTACGAGCAGTTCTTC
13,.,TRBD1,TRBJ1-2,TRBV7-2,CASSQQGKDGYTF,TGTGCCAGCAGCCAACAGGGGAAGGATGGCTACACCTTC
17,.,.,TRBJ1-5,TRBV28,CASSLPRQSYSNQPQHF,TGTGCCAGCAGTTTACCCCGACAGTCATATAGCAATCAGCCCCAGCATTTT
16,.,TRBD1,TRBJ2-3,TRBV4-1,CASTQQPGTATDTQYF,TGCGCCAGCACGCAACAGCCCGGGACAGCAACAGATACGCAGTATTTT
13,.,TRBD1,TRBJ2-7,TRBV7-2,CASSWTGGNEQYF,TGTGCCAGCAGCTGGACAGGGGGCAACGAGCAGTACTTC
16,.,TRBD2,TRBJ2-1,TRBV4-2,CASSQDPLAVYNEQFF,TGTGCCAGCAGCCAAGATCCTCTAGCGGTATACAATGAGCAGTTCTTC
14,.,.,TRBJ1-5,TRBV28,CASSLMGDRQPQHF,TGTGCCAGCAGTTTAATGGGAGATCGGCAGCCCCAGCATTTT
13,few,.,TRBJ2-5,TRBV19,CASSIGSQETQYF,TGTGCCAGTAGTATAGGCAGCCAAGAGACCCAGTACTTC
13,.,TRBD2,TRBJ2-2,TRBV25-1,CASTHGGTGELFF,TGTGCCAGCACTCACGGGGGGACCGGGGAGCTGTTTTTT
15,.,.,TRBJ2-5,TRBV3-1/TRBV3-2,CASSHMTGVGETQYF,TGTGCCAGCAGCCATATGACAGGAGTCGGGGAGACCCAGTACTTC